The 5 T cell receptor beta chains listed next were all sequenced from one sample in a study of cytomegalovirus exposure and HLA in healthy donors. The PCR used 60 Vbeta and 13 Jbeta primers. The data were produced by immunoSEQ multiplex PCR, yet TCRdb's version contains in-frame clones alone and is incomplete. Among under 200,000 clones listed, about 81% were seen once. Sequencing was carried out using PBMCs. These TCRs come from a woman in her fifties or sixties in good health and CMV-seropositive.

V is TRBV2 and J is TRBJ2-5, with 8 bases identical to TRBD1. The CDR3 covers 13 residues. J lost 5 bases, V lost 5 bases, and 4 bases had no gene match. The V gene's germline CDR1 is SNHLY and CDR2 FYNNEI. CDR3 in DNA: TGTGCCAGCAGTCAGGGGGCTTGGGAGACCCAGTACTTC. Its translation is CASSQGAWETQYF.

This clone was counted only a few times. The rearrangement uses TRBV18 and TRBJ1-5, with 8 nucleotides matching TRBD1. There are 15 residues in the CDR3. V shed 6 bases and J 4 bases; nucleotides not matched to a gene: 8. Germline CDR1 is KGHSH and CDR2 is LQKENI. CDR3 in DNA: TGTGCCAGCTCGAACTTACAGGGGGTAAATCAGCCCCAGCATTTT. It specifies CASSNLQGVNQPQHF.

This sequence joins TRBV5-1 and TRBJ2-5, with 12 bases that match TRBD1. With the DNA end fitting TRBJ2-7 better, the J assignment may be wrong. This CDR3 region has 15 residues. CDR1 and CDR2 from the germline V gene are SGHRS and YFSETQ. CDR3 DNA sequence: TGCGCCAGCAGCCTACCCGGGACAGGGGGCTCCGAGCAGTACTTC. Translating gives CASSLPGTGGSEQYF.

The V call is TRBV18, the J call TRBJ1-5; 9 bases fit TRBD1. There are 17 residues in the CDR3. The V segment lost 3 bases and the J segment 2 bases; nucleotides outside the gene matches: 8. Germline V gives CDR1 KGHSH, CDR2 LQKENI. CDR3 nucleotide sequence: TGTGCCAGCTCACCCCCGGGACAGGGATACGGCAATCAGCCCCAGCATTTT. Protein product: CASSPPGQGYGNQPQHF. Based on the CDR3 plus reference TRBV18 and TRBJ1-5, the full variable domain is NAGVMQNPRHLVRRRGQEARLRCSPMKGHSHVYWYRQLPEEGLKFMVYLQKENIIDESGMPKERFSAEFPKEGPSILRIQQVVRGDSAAYFCASSPPGQGYGNQPQHFGDGTRLSIL.

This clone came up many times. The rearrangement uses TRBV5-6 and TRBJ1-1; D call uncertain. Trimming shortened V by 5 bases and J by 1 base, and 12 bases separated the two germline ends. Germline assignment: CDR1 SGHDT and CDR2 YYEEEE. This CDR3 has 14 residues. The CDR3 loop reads CASSLVWPNTEAFF. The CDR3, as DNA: TGTGCCAGCAGTCTGGTCTGGCCGAACACTGAAGCTTTCTTT. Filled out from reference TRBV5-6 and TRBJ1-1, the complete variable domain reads DAGVTQSPTHLIKTRGQQVTLRCSPKSGHDTVSWYQQALGQGPQFIFQYYEEEERQRGNFPDRFSGHQFPNYSSELNVNALLLGDSALYLCASSLVWPNTEAFFGQGTRLTVV.